This is a list of T cell receptor beta chains from one sample in a study of CD8 T cells in Susac syndrome. TCRdb ran MiXCR on the immunoSEQ multiplex PCR reads and lists one entry per CDR3 protein. The data show 150,000 or so distinct CDR3 sequences, roughly 94% seen once. What was sequenced was CD4+ T cells from PBMCs. The source is a human donor with multiple sclerosis. CDR3s include the opening cysteine and the closing phenylalanine or tryptophan. Each record gives: CDR3 DNA, CDR3 protein, D gene, clone size, V gene, J gene. D genes are given only for firm matches. The size field is filled for only some rows; it gives once, few, many or a size class.

CDR3nt: TGCAGTGTTGGACAGGGGGGGGATGAAAAACTGTTTTTT
CDR3aa: CSVGQGGDEKLFF
d_gene: TRBD1
abundance: NA
v_gene: TRBV20-1
j_gene: TRBJ1-4

CDR3nt: TGTGCCACCAGTGACCCGCTACATGAAAAACTGTTTTTT
CDR3aa: CATSDPLHEKLFF
d_gene: NA
abundance: NA
v_gene: TRBV24-1
j_gene: TRBJ1-4

CDR3nt: TGCAGTGCTAGGGTCCTAGAGGTTGAGCAGTTCTTC
CDR3aa: CSARVLEVEQFF
d_gene: NA
abundance: NA
v_gene: TRBV20-1
j_gene: TRBJ2-1

CDR3nt: TGTGCCAGCAGTTACGGGGGAACCCCGCTCTACGAGCAGTACTTC
CDR3aa: CASSYGGTPLYEQYF
d_gene: NA
abundance: NA
v_gene: TRBV6-5
j_gene: TRBJ2-7

CDR3nt: TGCGCCAGTAAGGTGGATGATTCCCCTGAAGCTTTCTTT
CDR3aa: CASKVDDSPEAFF
d_gene: NA
abundance: NA
v_gene: TRBV10-2
j_gene: TRBJ1-1

CDR3nt: TGCGCCAGCAGCCAAGATCGGGAATTGGAGGGGGAGCAGTTCTTC
CDR3aa: CASSQDRELEGEQFF
d_gene: NA
abundance: NA
v_gene: TRBV4-1
j_gene: TRBJ2-1

CDR3nt: TGTGCCAGCAGTTTAAGATTAGCGGGCCCCTACGAGCAGTACTTC
CDR3aa: CASSLRLAGPYEQYF
d_gene: TRBD2
abundance: NA
v_gene: TRBV12-3/TRBV12-4
j_gene: TRBJ2-7

CDR3nt: TGCAGCGTTGCGGGATCCTACGAGCAGTACTTC
CDR3aa: CSVAGSYEQYF
d_gene: NA
abundance: NA
v_gene: TRBV29-1
j_gene: TRBJ2-7

CDR3nt: TGCGCCAGCAGTTTCACCGTCAGCTCCTACGAGCAGTACTTC
CDR3aa: CASSFTVSSYEQYF
d_gene: NA
abundance: NA
v_gene: TRBV5-1
j_gene: TRBJ2-7

CDR3nt: TGTGCCAGCAGCTTGGGACTTTTGGAGCAGTACTTC
CDR3aa: CASSLGLLEQYF
d_gene: NA
abundance: NA
v_gene: TRBV5-6
j_gene: TRBJ2-7

CDR3nt: TGCAGTGCTAGTTGGAGTCTCAGCACAGATACGCAGTATTTT
CDR3aa: CSASWSLSTDTQYF
d_gene: NA
abundance: once
v_gene: TRBV20-1
j_gene: TRBJ2-3

CDR3nt: TGTGCCACCAGTGATTCGGGACAGCGAAGTTACACCTTC
CDR3aa: CATSDSGQRSYTF
d_gene: TRBD1
abundance: NA
v_gene: TRBV24-1
j_gene: TRBJ1-2

CDR3nt: TGTGCCAGCAGCTTAACTGGGGACAGCTCTGGAAACACCATATATTTT
CDR3aa: CASSLTGDSSGNTIYF
d_gene: TRBD1
abundance: NA
v_gene: TRBV5-6
j_gene: TRBJ1-3

CDR3nt: TGTGCCAGCAGGCAGGGGTCCAGCGGGAGATTAGATACGCAGTATTTT
CDR3aa: CASRQGSSGRLDTQYF
d_gene: TRBD2
abundance: NA
v_gene: TRBV5-4
j_gene: TRBJ2-3

CDR3nt: TGCAGTGCTGATTGGGGGACCGAGCAGTACTTC
CDR3aa: CSADWGTEQYF
d_gene: NA
abundance: NA
v_gene: TRBV20-1
j_gene: TRBJ2-7

CDR3nt: TGTGCCAGCAGCTGGAAACACGGGCACTACGAGCAGTACTTC
CDR3aa: CASSWKHGHYEQYF
d_gene: NA
abundance: NA
v_gene: TRBV7-2
j_gene: TRBJ2-7

CDR3nt: TGTGCCAGCAGCTTATCCCAAAATTCACCCCTCCACTTT
CDR3aa: CASSLSQNSPLHF
d_gene: NA
abundance: NA
v_gene: TRBV7-9
j_gene: TRBJ1-6

CDR3nt: TGTGCCACCAGCAGAGAATTTAGCTCCTACGAGCAGTACTTC
CDR3aa: CATSREFSSYEQYF
d_gene: NA
abundance: NA
v_gene: TRBV15
j_gene: TRBJ2-7

CDR3nt: TGTGCCAGCAGCTTAGATGTTGTGAACGAGCAGTACTTC
CDR3aa: CASSLDVVNEQYF
d_gene: NA
abundance: once
v_gene: TRBV7-6
j_gene: TRBJ2-7

CDR3nt: TGTGCCAGCGGAGGGGGGGCACGGGTCTATGGCTACACCTTC
CDR3aa: CASGGGARVYGYTF
d_gene: NA
abundance: NA
v_gene: TRBV9
j_gene: TRBJ1-2

CDR3nt: TGCAGCGTTGCCAGGGCCTACGAGCAGTACTTC
CDR3aa: CSVARAYEQYF
d_gene: NA
abundance: NA
v_gene: TRBV29-1
j_gene: TRBJ2-7

CDR3nt: TGTGCCAGCTCCCCTGGGGGAGAACGCCCGTACGAGCAGTACTTC
CDR3aa: CASSPGGERPYEQYF
d_gene: NA
abundance: NA
v_gene: TRBV28
j_gene: TRBJ2-7

CDR3nt: TGTGCCAGCAGCCCCGGGACTAGCGGGAAAGAGACCCAGTACTTC
CDR3aa: CASSPGTSGKETQYF
d_gene: TRBD2
abundance: NA
v_gene: TRBV6-6
j_gene: TRBJ2-5

CDR3nt: TGTGCCACCAGCAGTGGGACAGGTGGCTACACCTTC
CDR3aa: CATSSGTGGYTF
d_gene: TRBD1
abundance: NA
v_gene: TRBV15
j_gene: TRBJ1-2

CDR3nt: TGTGCCAGCCGTCCCCGAGGGAGGGAGACCCAGTACTTC
CDR3aa: CASRPRGRETQYF
d_gene: NA
abundance: NA
v_gene: TRBV28
j_gene: TRBJ2-5

CDR3nt: TGTGCCAGCACACTGTCCGGGGGGGCCGAGCAGTACTTC
CDR3aa: CASTLSGGAEQYF
d_gene: TRBD2
abundance: NA
v_gene: TRBV5-6
j_gene: TRBJ2-7

CDR3nt: TGCAGCGGGGGACAGGGGACGGGCGAGCAGTACTTC
CDR3aa: CSGGQGTGEQYF
d_gene: TRBD1
abundance: NA
v_gene: TRBV29-1
j_gene: TRBJ2-7

CDR3nt: TGTGCCAGCAGCCAAGGAAGGGAGCCAGGCAATGAGCAGTTCTTC
CDR3aa: CASSQGREPGNEQFF
d_gene: NA
abundance: once
v_gene: TRBV14
j_gene: TRBJ2-1

CDR3nt: TGTGCCAGCAGTTTACGGCAGGGGAACACCGGGGAGCTGTTTTTT
CDR3aa: CASSLRQGNTGELFF
d_gene: NA
abundance: few
v_gene: TRBV12-3/TRBV12-4
j_gene: TRBJ2-2

CDR3nt: TGTGCCAGCAGCTTAGCTAGCATTCAGTACTTC
CDR3aa: CASSLASIQYF
d_gene: NA
abundance: NA
v_gene: TRBV7-2
j_gene: TRBJ2-4

CDR3nt: TGTGCCAGCAGCTCTGGGAGGCGCTCGAATCAGCCCCAGCATTTT
CDR3aa: CASSSGRRSNQPQHF
d_gene: NA
abundance: NA
v_gene: TRBV12-3/TRBV12-4
j_gene: TRBJ1-5

CDR3nt: TGCAGCGGAAACCCACGACTCGGACAAGAGACCCAGTACTTC
CDR3aa: CSGNPRLGQETQYF
d_gene: NA
abundance: NA
v_gene: TRBV29-1
j_gene: TRBJ2-5

CDR3nt: TGTGCCAGCAGCCCCTCCCTTGCCGAAGCTTTCTTT
CDR3aa: CASSPSLAEAFF
d_gene: NA
abundance: NA
v_gene: TRBV6-2/TRBV6-3
j_gene: TRBJ1-1

CDR3nt: TGCAGCACCGGGATAACGCCGTTCTTC
CDR3aa: CSTGITPFF
d_gene: NA
abundance: NA
v_gene: TRBV29-1
j_gene: TRBJ2-1

CDR3nt: TGTGCCAGCAGTGAAGTAGGGTGGGGCAATCAGCCCCAGCATTTT
CDR3aa: CASSEVGWGNQPQHF
d_gene: NA
abundance: once
v_gene: TRBV6-1
j_gene: TRBJ1-5

CDR3nt: TGTGCCAGCAGCCGTACGGGGGTGGTGAATGAATATGGCTACACCTTC
CDR3aa: CASSRTGVVNEYGYTF
d_gene: NA
abundance: NA
v_gene: TRBV3-1
j_gene: TRBJ1-2

CDR3nt: TGTGCCAGCAGCCAAGGGTGGGCAGAGACCCAGTACTTC
CDR3aa: CASSQGWAETQYF
d_gene: NA
abundance: NA
v_gene: TRBV3-1
j_gene: TRBJ2-5

CDR3nt: TGTGCCTGGAGTCTGAGTACTTACAATGAGCAGTTCTTC
CDR3aa: CAWSLSTYNEQFF
d_gene: NA
abundance: NA
v_gene: TRBV30
j_gene: TRBJ2-1

CDR3nt: TGTGCCACCAGTGGGCGTGGGACAGGGGGCTACGAGCAGTACTTC
CDR3aa: CATSGRGTGGYEQYF
d_gene: TRBD1
abundance: NA
v_gene: TRBV24-1
j_gene: TRBJ2-7

CDR3nt: TGTGCCAGCAGTTATGGGGCCTCCTACAATGAGCAGTTCTTC
CDR3aa: CASSYGASYNEQFF
d_gene: NA
abundance: NA
v_gene: TRBV28
j_gene: TRBJ2-1

CDR3nt: TGTGCCAGCAGTGAAGTAGGCGGGGACAAAGAGACCCAGTACTTC
CDR3aa: CASSEVGGDKETQYF
d_gene: NA
abundance: NA
v_gene: TRBV25-1
j_gene: TRBJ2-5

CDR3nt: TGTGCCAGCAGTTTGGGCGGGAGGGCCCTGAAGACCCAGTACTTC
CDR3aa: CASSLGGRALKTQYF
d_gene: TRBD2
abundance: NA
v_gene: TRBV12-3/TRBV12-4
j_gene: TRBJ2-5

CDR3nt: TGTGCCAGCAGTGAATTAAGCGGGACCGTGGCGGATACGCAGTATTTT
CDR3aa: CASSELSGTVADTQYF
d_gene: TRBD2
abundance: NA
v_gene: TRBV2
j_gene: TRBJ2-3

CDR3nt: TGTGCCAGCACCGATCCCGTTGGCTACAATGAGCAGTTCTTC
CDR3aa: CASTDPVGYNEQFF
d_gene: NA
abundance: once
v_gene: TRBV6-2/TRBV6-3
j_gene: TRBJ2-1

CDR3nt: TGTGCCAGCAGCCCCCCTGGGGGAGGGACCTACGAGCAGTACTTC
CDR3aa: CASSPPGGGTYEQYF
d_gene: TRBD2
abundance: NA
v_gene: TRBV16
j_gene: TRBJ2-7

CDR3nt: TGTGCCATCAGTCCCTCTGTCGGGTGGACCTTC
CDR3aa: CAISPSVGWTF
d_gene: NA
abundance: NA
v_gene: TRBV10-3
j_gene: TRBJ1-2

CDR3nt: TGCAGTGCTCACCAGGGGGGGGTGAACACTGAAGCTTTCTTT
CDR3aa: CSAHQGGVNTEAFF
d_gene: TRBD1
abundance: NA
v_gene: TRBV20-1
j_gene: TRBJ1-1

CDR3nt: TGCAGTGCTTCAGGGGGGGGTTACGAGCAGTACTTC
CDR3aa: CSASGGGYEQYF
d_gene: NA
abundance: once
v_gene: TRBV20-1
j_gene: TRBJ2-7

CDR3nt: TGCAGTGCTAGACCACGCGGCAGCTCCTACAATGAGCAGTTCTTC
CDR3aa: CSARPRGSSYNEQFF
d_gene: NA
abundance: once
v_gene: TRBV20-1
j_gene: TRBJ2-1

CDR3nt: TGTGCCAGCAGCCCAAGACGGACAGAGACCCAGTACTTC
CDR3aa: CASSPRRTETQYF
d_gene: NA
abundance: NA
v_gene: TRBV6-5
j_gene: TRBJ2-5

CDR3nt: TGTGCCAGCAGCCAAGGGATGGGCAATCAGCCCCAGCATTTT
CDR3aa: CASSQGMGNQPQHF
d_gene: NA
abundance: NA
v_gene: TRBV3-1
j_gene: TRBJ1-5

CDR3nt: TGTGCCAGCAGTGAAGCACTGTCGAGTAGGGTTAGCAATCAGCCCCAGCATTTT
CDR3aa: CASSEALSSRVSNQPQHF
d_gene: NA
abundance: NA
v_gene: TRBV2
j_gene: TRBJ1-5

CDR3nt: TGTGCCAGCACTCGGACAGGTACCTTCTACGAGCAGTACTTC
CDR3aa: CASTRTGTFYEQYF
d_gene: TRBD1
abundance: NA
v_gene: TRBV25-1
j_gene: TRBJ2-7

CDR3nt: TGTGCCAGCAGCGTAGCTATAAGAACAGATACGCAGTATTTT
CDR3aa: CASSVAIRTDTQYF
d_gene: NA
abundance: NA
v_gene: TRBV9
j_gene: TRBJ2-3

CDR3nt: TGTGCCTGGAGTGTTTTGCGGGCCGACTTCCACAATGAGCAGTTCTTC
CDR3aa: CAWSVLRADFHNEQFF
d_gene: NA
abundance: NA
v_gene: TRBV30
j_gene: TRBJ2-1

CDR3nt: TGCAGTGCCTTTGACTCCTCTACGGGCGAGCAGTACTTC
CDR3aa: CSAFDSSTGEQYF
d_gene: NA
abundance: NA
v_gene: TRBV20-1
j_gene: TRBJ2-7

CDR3nt: TGTGCCTGGAGTTTAATGGACGAGCAGTACTTC
CDR3aa: CAWSLMDEQYF
d_gene: NA
abundance: NA
v_gene: TRBV30
j_gene: TRBJ2-7

CDR3nt: TGCGCCAGCAGCTTCTGGACTAGCGGGACCAAAGAGACCCAGTACTTC
CDR3aa: CASSFWTSGTKETQYF
d_gene: TRBD2
abundance: NA
v_gene: TRBV5-1
j_gene: TRBJ2-5